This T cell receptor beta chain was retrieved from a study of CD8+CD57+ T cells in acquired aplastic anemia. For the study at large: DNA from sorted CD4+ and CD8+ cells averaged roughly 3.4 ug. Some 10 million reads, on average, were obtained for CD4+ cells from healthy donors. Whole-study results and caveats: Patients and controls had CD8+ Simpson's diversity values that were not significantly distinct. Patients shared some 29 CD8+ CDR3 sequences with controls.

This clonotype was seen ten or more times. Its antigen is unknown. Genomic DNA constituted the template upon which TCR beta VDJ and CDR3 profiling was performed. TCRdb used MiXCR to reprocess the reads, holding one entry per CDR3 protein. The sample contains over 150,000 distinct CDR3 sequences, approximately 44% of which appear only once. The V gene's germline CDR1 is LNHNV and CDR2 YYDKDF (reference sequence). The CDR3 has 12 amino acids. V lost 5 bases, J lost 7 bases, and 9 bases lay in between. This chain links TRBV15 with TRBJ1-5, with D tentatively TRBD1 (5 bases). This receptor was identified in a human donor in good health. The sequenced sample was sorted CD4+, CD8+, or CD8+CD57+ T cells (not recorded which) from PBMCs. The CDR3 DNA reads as TGTGCCACCAGCGCAGGGTTACAGCCCCAGCATTTT. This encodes CATSAGLQPQHF.